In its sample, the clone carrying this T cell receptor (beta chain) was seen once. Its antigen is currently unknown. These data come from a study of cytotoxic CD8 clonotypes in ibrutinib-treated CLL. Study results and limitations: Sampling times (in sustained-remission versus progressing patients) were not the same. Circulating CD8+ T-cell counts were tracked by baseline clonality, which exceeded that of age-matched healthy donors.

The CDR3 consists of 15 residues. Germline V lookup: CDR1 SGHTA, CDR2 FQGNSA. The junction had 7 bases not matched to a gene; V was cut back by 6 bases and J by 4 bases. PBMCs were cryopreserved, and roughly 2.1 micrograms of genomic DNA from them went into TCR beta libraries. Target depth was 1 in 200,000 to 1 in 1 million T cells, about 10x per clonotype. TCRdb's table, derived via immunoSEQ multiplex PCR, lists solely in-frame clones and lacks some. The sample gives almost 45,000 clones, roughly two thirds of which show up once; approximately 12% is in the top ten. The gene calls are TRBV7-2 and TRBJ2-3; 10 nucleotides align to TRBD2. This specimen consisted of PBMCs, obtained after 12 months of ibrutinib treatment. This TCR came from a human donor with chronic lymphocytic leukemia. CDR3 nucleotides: TGTGCCAGCAGAGAGGCTAGCGGGAGTTCAGATACGCAGTATTTT. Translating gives CASREASGSSDTQYF.